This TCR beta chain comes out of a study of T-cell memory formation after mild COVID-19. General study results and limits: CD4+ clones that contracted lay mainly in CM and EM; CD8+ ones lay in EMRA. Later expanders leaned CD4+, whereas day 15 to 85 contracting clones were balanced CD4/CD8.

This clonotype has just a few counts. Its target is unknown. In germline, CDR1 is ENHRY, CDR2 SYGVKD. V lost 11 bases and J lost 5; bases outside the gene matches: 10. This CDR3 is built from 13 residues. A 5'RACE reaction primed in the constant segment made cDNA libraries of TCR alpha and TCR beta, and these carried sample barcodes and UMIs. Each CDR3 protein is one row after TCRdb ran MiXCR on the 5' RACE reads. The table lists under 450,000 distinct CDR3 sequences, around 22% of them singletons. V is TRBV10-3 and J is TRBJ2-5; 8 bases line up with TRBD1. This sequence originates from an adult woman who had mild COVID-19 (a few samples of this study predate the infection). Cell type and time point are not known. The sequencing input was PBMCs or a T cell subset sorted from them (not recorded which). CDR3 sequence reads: CACGQGSKETQYF. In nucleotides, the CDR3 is TGTGCCTGCGGACAGGGTTCGAAGGAGACCCAGTACTTC.